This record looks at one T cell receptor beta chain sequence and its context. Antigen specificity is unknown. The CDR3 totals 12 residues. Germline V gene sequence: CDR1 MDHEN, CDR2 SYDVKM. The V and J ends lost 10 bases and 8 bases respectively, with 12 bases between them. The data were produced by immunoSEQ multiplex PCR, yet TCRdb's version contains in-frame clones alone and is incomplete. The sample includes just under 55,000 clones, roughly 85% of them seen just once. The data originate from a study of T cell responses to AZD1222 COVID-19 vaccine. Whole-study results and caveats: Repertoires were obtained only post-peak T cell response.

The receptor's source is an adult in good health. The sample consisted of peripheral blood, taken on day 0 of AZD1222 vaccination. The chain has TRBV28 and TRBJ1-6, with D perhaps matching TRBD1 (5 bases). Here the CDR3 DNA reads TGTGCCATCGGGGCGCGGGATTCACCCCTCCACTTT. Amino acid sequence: CAIGARDSPLHF.